This T cell receptor beta chain was observed in a study of neoadjuvant anti-PD-1 for oral cavity cancer. Study-wide context: Before surgery, most patients got three to four biweekly 3 mg/kg nivolumab doses.

Losses at the gene ends were 8 bases for V and 2 bases for J; bases not matched to a gene: 18. This CDR3 has 18 residues. A single count supports this clone. TCRdb keeps only in-frame clones here, not all; method: immunoSEQ multiplex PCR. The sample holds over 80,000 clones, 84% seen once. The input for sequencing was PBMCs, taken before nivolumab (anti-PD-1) treatment. This clonotype was obtained from a person aged 35 to 85 with oral cavity squamous cell carcinoma. This sequence joins TRBV5-3 and TRBJ2-7; 11 nucleotides agree with TRBD1. TRBV5-3 carries the ORF label, with uncertain function. CDR3 protein: CASPFRDRGSQSPYEQYF. The CDR3 nucleotides are TGTGCCAGCCCGTTTCGGGACAGGGGGTCTCAAAGTCCCTACGAGCAGTACTTC.